This T cell receptor beta chain was profiled in a study of T cell responses to AZD1222 COVID-19 vaccine. Clones were sequenced by immunoSEQ multiplex PCR, and TCRdb holds only the in-frame ones, with some missing. This table holds 110,000 or so clones, around 89% found once. CDR3 length equals 19 residues. Germline V gene lookup returns CDR1 SGHTA and CDR2 FQGNSA. Trimming removed 2 bases from V and 0 bases from J, with 17 bases in between. Study-wide points: Sampled repertoires all dated from after the peak T cell response. CD4 TCRs linked to vaccination spanned spike, dominating at 160-218 and 743-854. The donor cohort was predominantly white British with a female majority, and clonal diversity may have been underestimated. Two AZD1222 administrations were followed by greater Spike-specific TCR breadth and depth.

Details on this clone: No antigen is known for it.

V and J are TRBV7-2 and TRBJ1-6; unclear D gene. This material consisted of peripheral blood, taken 28 days after the second AZD1222 dose. The receptor's source is an adult who received the AZD1222 COVID-19 vaccine. The CDR3 DNA reads as TGTGCCAGCAGCTTACGGGCGTCTGTAACAAGCTCCTATAATTCACCCCTCCACTTT. Protein product: CASSLRASVTSSYNSPLHF.